Described below is a single T cell receptor beta chain sequence and its context. Authors' data handling: Reference gene primers were amplified, and this amplification served to estimate nucleated cell counts. Sequencing was performed with immunoSEQ multiplex PCR; in TCRdb, only in-frame clones are kept and a portion is missing. The DNA was the basis for D and trimming; V, J and clone size are from that table. The profile shows approximately 500,000 clones, 85% to 90% of them singletons. This sample is drawn from a study of blood T cell repertoires in COVID-19. Study background: PBMCs, B-cell-depleted T cells, or T cells were the source of the cDNA or gDNA that made up the material.

The CDR3 sequence is 17 residues long. Germline CDR1 reads MNHEY; CDR2 reads SMNVEV (reference sequence). The V gene end was trimmed by 6 bases and the J gene end by 0 bases; junction bases not matched to a gene: 11. The receptor comes from a woman in her 50s with COVID-19, enrolled during active disease. Sequencing was performed on peripheral blood. V gene TRBV27 combines with J gene TRBJ1-1, with 9 nucleotides matching TRBD1. CDR3 in amino acids: CASSPGQGLPMNTEAFF. The CDR3 DNA is TGTGCCAGCAGCCCGGGACAGGGCCTTCCCATGAACACTGAAGCTTTCTTT.